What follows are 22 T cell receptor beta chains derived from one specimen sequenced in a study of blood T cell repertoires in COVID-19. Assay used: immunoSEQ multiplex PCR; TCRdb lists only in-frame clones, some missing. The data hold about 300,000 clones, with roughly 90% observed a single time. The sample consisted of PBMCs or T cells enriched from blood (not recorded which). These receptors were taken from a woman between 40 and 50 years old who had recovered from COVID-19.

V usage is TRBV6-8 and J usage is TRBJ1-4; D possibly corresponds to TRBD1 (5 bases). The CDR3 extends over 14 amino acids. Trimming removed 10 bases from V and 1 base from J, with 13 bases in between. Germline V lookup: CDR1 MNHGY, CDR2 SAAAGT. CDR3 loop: CATSAGGTNEKLFF. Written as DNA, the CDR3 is TGTGCCACCTCCGCCGGGGGAACTAATGAAAAACTGTTTTTT.

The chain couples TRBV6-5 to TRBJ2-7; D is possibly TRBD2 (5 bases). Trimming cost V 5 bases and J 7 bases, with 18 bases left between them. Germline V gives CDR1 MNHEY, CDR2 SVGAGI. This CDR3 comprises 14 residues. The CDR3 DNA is TGTGCCAGCAGTAGACGACCTCGGGGTGAGGAGCAGTACTTC. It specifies CASSRRPRGEEQYF.

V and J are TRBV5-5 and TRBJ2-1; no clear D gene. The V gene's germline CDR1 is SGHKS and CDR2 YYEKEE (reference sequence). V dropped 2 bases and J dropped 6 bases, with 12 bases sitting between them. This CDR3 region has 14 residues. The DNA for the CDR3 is TGTGCCAGCAGCTTAGGAGTTCCCGGCAATGAGCAGTTCTTC. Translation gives CASSLGVPGNEQFF. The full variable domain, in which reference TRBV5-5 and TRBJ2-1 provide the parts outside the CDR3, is DAGVTQSPTHLIKTRGQQVTLRCSPISGHKSVSWYQQVLGQGPQFIFQYYEKEERGRGNFPDRFSARQFPNYSSELNVNALLLGDSALYLCASSLGVPGNEQFFGPGTRLTVL.

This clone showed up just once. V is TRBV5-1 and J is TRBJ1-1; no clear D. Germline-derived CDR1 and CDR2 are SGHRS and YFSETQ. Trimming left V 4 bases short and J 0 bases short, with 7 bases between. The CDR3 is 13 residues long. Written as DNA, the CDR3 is TGCGCCAGCAGCGTAGCAATGAACACTGAAGCTTTCTTT. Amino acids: CASSVAMNTEAFF.

The CDR3 loop reads CASSPLAGREQYF. CDR3 bases: TGTGCCAGCAGCCCTTTAGCGGGAAGGGAGCAGTACTTC. The V gene is TRBV3-1 (or the pseudogene TRBV3-2), the J gene TRBJ2-7; 8 bases are a match to TRBD2. The germline V gene encodes CDR1 LGHDT and CDR2 YNNKEL (reference sequence). V shed 4 bases, J shed 7 bases, and the junction held 6 bases outside the gene matches. CDR3 length: 13 residues.

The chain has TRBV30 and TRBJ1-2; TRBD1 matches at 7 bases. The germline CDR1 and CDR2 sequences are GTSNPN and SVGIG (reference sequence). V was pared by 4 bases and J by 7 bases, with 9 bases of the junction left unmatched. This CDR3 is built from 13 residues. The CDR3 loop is CAWTPGTVVGYTF. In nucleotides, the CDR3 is TGTGCCTGGACCCCGGGGACAGTGGTTGGCTACACCTTC.

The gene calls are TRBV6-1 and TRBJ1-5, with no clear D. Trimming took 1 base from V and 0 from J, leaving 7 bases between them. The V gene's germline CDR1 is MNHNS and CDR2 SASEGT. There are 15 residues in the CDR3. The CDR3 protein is CASSEGQYSNQPQHF. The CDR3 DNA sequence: TGTGCCAGCAGTGAAGGGCAGTATAGCAATCAGCCCCAGCATTTT.

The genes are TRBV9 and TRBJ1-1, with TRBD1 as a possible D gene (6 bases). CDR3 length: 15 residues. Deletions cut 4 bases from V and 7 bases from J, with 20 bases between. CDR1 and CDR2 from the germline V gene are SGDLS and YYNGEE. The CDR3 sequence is CASSSLSGGGGEAFF. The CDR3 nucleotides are TGTGCCAGCAGCTCCCTGAGCGGGGGCGGGGGTGAAGCTTTCTTT.

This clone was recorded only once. This CDR3 is CASSPGGGKSYEQYF. Here the CDR3 DNA reads TGTGCCAGCAGCCCCGGAGGTGGGAAGTCCTACGAGCAGTACTTC. The chain employs TRBV9 and TRBJ2-7; the D gene is possibly TRBD2 (5 bases). The V and J ends lost 4 bases and 1 base respectively, with 15 bases between them. The CDR3 has 15 residues. The germline gives CDR1 SGDLS, CDR2 YYNGEE.

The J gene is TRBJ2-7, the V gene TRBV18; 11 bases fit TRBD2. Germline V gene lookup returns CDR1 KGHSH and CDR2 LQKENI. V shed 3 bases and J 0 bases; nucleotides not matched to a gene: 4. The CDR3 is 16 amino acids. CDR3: CASSPSGTSGSYEQYF. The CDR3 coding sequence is TGTGCCAGCTCACCCTCCGGGACTAGCGGCTCCTACGAGCAGTACTTC.

The CDR3 bases are TGTGCCAGCGGGCGACGGACGAACACCGGGGAGCTGTTTTTT. This sequence encodes CASGRRTNTGELFF. The chain joins TRBV3-1 (or the pseudogene TRBV3-2) to TRBJ2-2; no reliable D call. Deletions cut 8 bases from V and 0 bases from J, with 10 bases between. Per germline, CDR1 LGHDT and CDR2 YNNKEL (reference sequence). The CDR3 is 14 residues long.

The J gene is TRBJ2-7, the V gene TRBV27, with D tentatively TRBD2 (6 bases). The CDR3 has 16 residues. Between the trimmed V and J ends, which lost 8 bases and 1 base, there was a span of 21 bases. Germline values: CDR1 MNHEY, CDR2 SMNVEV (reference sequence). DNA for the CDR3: TGTGCCAGCGGATCCTACGGGAGACTGGGTTCCTACGAGCAGTACTTC. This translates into CASGSYGRLGSYEQYF.

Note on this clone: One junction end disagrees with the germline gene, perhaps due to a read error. This chain's CDR3 is CASTGLAGSLF. In nucleotides, the CDR3 is TGTGCCAGCACAGGGCTAGCGGGTTCCCTCTTC. The chain couples TRBV2 to TRBJ2-7, with 8 bases fitting TRBD2. The CDR3 runs 11 residues. The germline V gene has CDR1 SNHLY and CDR2 FYNNEI. Looking up the rest from reference TRBV2 and TRBJ2-7 gives the full variable domain: EPEVTQTPSHQVTQMGQEVILRCVPISNHLYFYWYRQILGQKVEFLVSFYNNEISEKSEIFDDQFSVERPDGSNFTLKIRSTKLEDSAMYFCASTGLAGSLFGPGTRLTVT.

This CDR3 is CASSLNYGGSYGYTF. The CDR3 region has the DNA TGTGCCAGTAGTTTAAATTACGGGGGAAGCTATGGCTACACCTTC. The chain links TRBV19 to TRBJ1-2; possibly TRBD1 for D (5 bases). Per germline, CDR1 LNHDA and CDR2 SQIVND (reference sequence). The V end lost 5 bases, the J end lost 4 bases, and 17 bases lay between the germline ends. CDR3 length equals 15 residues.

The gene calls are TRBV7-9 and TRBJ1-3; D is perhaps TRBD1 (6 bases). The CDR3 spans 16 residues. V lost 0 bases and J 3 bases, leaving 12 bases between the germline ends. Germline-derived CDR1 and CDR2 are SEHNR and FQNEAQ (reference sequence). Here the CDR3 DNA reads TGTGCCAGCAGCTTAGCAGCTGGGGGCGTTGGAAACACCATATATTTT. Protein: CASSLAAGGVGNTIYF.

The CDR3 sequence is CASTSGTSGGGELFF. CDR3 nucleotides: TGTGCCAGCACCTCCGGGACTAGCGGGGGCGGGGAGCTGTTTTTT. This chain connects TRBV28 to TRBJ2-2, with 14 bases identical to TRBD2. Germline-derived CDR1 and CDR2 are MDHEN and SYDVKM. V trimming: 7 bases; J trimming: 7 bases; junction bases outside the gene matches: 5. The CDR3 sequence is 15 residues long.

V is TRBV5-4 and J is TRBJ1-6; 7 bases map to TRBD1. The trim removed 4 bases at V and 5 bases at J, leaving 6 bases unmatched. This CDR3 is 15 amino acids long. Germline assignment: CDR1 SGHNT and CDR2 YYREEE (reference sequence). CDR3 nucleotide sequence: TGTGCCAGCAGCCTCTACAGGGGTAATAATTCACCCCTCCACTTT. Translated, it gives CASSLYRGNNSPLHF. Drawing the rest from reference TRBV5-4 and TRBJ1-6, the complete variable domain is ETGVTQSPTHLIKTRGQQVTLRCSSQSGHNTVSWYQQALGQGPQFIFQYYREEENGRGNFPPRFSGLQFPNYSSELNVNALELDDSALYLCASSLYRGNNSPLHFGNGTRLTVT.

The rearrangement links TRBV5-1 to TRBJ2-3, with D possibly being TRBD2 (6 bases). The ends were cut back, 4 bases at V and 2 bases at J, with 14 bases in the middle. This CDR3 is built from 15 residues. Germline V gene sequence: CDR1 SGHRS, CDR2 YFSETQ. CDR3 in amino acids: CASSTGTYSTDTQYF. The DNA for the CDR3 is TGCGCCAGCAGCACCGGGACTTACTCCACAGATACGCAGTATTTT.

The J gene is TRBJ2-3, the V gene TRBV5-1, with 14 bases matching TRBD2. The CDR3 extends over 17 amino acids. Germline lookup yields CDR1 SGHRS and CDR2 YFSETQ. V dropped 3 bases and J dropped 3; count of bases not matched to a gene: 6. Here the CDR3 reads CASSSGLAGVLTDTQYF. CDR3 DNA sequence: TGCGCCAGCAGCTCGGGACTAGCGGGAGTCCTTACAGATACGCAGTATTTT.

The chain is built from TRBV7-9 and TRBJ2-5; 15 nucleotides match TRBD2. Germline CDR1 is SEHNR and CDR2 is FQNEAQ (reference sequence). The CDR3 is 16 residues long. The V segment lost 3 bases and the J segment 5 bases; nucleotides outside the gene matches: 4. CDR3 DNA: TGTGCCAGCAGCTTGGGACTAGCGGGGGGCAGGGAGACCCAGTACTTC. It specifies CASSLGLAGGRETQYF.

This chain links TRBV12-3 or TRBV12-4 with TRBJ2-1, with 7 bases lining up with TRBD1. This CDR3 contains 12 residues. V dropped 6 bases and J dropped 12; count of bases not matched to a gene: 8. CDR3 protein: CASRLQTGWQFF. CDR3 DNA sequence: TGTGCCAGCAGGCTCCAGACAGGGTGGCAGTTCTTC.

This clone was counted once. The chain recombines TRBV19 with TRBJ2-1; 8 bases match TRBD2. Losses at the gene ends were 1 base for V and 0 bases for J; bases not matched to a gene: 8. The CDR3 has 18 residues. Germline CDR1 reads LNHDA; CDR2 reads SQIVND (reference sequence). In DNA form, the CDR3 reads TGTGCCAGTAGTATAGCGGGAGGGCCACAGAGCTCCTACAATGAGCAGTTCTTC. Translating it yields CASSIAGGPQSSYNEQFF. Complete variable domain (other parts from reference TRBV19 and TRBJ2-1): DGGITQSPKYLFRKEGQNVTLSCEQNLNHDAMYWYRQDPGQGLRLIYYSQIVNDFQKGDIAEGYSVSREKKESFPLTVTSAQKNPTAFYLCASSIAGGPQSSYNEQFFGPGTRLTVL.